This paragraph reports one T cell receptor beta chain. This CDR3 region has 18 residues. The trim removed 6 bases at V and 0 bases at J, leaving 10 bases unmatched. Germline-derived CDR1 and CDR2 are SGHAT and FQNNGV. This specimen comes from a study of T cell changes during pregnancy in multiple sclerosis. This table comes from immunoSEQ multiplex PCR, and its TCRdb copy is limited to in-frame clones, with some not included. The sample includes approximately 100,000 clones, about 90% of them seen just once. This TCR was sampled from a female donor with multiple sclerosis, enrolled in a pregnancy study. The sequencing here drew on peripheral blood, taken before pregnancy. The rearrangement joins TRBV11-2 to TRBJ2-1, with 11 nucleotides matching TRBD2. CDR3 coding DNA: TGTGCCAGCAGACCACGACTAGCGGGGTCAAGCTCCTACAATGAGCAGTTCTTC. Translated: CASRPRLAGSSSYNEQFF.